The TCR beta chain described here comes from a study of CD8+CD57+ T cells in acquired aplastic anemia. Overall study: Across the sorted CD4+ and CD8+ cells, DNA amounts averaged roughly 3.5 ug. Read counts for CD4+ cells (from healthy donors) averaged about 10.8 million.

Overall study results and limits: Patients and controls turned out to have twenty-nine CD8+ CDR3 sequences in common.

Using genomic DNA as the template, TCR beta VDJ and CDR3 profiling was carried out. MiXCR was run by TCRdb on the reads, yielding one entry per CDR3 protein. This sample yields some 200,000 distinct CDR3 sequences, of which over 60% are seen a single time; around 28% belongs to the top ten. Comments on this clonotype: Its specificity is not known.

V lost 5 bases to trimming and J lost 2 bases; unmatched junction nucleotides: 5. This CDR3 has 15 amino acids. From germline, CDR1 is KGHDR and CDR2 SFDVKD. This chain connects TRBV24-1 to TRBJ1-1; TRBD1 matches 9 bases. Sequencing was performed on sorted CD4+, CD8+, or CD8+CD57+ T cells (not recorded which) from PBMCs. The sequence was obtained from a human donor in good health. The DNA of the CDR3 is TGTGCCACCAGTGCATCGGACAGGGGAAACACTGAAGCTTTCTTT. Residues: CATSASDRGNTEAFF.